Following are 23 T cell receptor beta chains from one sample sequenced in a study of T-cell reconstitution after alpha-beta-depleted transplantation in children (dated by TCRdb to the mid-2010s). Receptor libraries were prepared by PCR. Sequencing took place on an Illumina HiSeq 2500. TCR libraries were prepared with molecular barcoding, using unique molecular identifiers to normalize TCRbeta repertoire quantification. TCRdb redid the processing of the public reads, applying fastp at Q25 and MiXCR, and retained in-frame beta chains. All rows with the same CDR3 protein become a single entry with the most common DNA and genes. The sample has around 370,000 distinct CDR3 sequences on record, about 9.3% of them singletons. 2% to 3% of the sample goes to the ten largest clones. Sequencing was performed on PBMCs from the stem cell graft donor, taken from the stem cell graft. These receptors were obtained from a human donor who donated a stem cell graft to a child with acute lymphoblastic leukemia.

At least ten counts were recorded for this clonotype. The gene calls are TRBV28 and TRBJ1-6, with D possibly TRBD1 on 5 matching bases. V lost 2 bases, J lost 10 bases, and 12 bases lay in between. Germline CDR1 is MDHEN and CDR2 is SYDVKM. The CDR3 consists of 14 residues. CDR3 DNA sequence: TGTGCCAGCAGTTTAGCAGGGCTCGGGTCACCCCTCCACTTT. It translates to CASSLAGLGSPLHF.

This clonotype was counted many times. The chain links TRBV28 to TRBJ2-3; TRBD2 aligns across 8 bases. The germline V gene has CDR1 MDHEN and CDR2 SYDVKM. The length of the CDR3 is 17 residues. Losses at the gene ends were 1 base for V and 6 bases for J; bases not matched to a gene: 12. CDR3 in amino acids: CASSLSYGSGDTDTQYF. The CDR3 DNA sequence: TGTGCCAGCAGTTTATCTTACGGTAGCGGGGACACGGATACGCAGTATTTT.

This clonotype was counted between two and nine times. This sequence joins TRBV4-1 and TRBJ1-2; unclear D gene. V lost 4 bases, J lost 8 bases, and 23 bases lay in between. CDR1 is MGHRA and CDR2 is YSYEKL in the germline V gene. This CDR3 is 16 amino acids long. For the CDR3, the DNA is TGCGCCAGCAGCCCAAGCGTGGCTTTCTCAAGGCGGGGCTACACCTTC. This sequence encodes CASSPSVAFSRRGYTF.

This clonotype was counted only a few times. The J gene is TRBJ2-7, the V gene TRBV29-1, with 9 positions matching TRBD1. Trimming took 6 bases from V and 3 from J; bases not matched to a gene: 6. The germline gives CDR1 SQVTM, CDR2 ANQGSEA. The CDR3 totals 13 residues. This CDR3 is CSVRTGEGYEQYF. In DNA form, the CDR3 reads TGCAGCGTAAGGACAGGGGAGGGCTACGAGCAGTACTTC.

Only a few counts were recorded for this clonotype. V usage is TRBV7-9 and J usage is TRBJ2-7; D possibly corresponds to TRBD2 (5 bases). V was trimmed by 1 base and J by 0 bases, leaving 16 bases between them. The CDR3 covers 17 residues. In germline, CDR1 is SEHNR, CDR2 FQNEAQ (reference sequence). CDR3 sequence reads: CASSLGMVAGLSYEQYF. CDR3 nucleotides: TGTGCCAGCAGCTTAGGTATGGTGGCGGGTCTCTCCTACGAGCAGTACTTC.

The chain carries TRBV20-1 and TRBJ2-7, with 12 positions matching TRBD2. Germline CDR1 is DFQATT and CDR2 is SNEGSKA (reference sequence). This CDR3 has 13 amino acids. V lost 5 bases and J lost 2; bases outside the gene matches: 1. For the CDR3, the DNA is TGCAGTGCTCGGACTAGCGGGGCCTACGAGCAGTACTTC. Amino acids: CSARTSGAYEQYF.

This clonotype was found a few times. The CDR3 here is CASSQAGRDTGELFF. CDR3 sequence (DNA): TGCGCCAGCAGCCAAGCCGGACGGGACACCGGGGAGCTGTTTTTT. V is TRBV4-3 and J is TRBJ2-2; no firm D call. The CDR3 has 15 residues. V was clipped by 1 base and J by 3 bases, with 9 bases between them. CDR1 and CDR2 from the germline V gene are LGHNA and YSLEER.

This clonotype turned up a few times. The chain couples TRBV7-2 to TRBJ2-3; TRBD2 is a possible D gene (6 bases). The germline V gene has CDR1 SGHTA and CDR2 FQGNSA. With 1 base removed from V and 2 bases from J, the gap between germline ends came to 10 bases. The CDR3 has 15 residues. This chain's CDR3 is CASSLVAVLTDTQYF. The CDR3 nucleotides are TGTGCCAGCAGCTTAGTAGCGGTACTCACAGATACGCAGTATTTT.

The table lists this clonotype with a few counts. The chain's CDR3 is CASSLGGTTLPGELFF. The CDR3 nucleotides read TGTGCCAGCAGTTTAGGGGGGACAACCCTCCCCGGGGAGCTGTTTTTT. This rearrangement joins TRBV12-3 or TRBV12-4 to TRBJ2-2; D might be TRBD1 (6 bases). V was cut by 1 base and J by 6 bases, with 15 bases left in between. The CDR3 loop spans 16 amino acids.

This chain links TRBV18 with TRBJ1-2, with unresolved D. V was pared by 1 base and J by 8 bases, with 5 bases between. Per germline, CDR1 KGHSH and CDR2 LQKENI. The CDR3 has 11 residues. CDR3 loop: CASSPRHGYTF. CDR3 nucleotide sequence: TGTGCCAGCTCACCACGGCACGGCTACACCTTC.

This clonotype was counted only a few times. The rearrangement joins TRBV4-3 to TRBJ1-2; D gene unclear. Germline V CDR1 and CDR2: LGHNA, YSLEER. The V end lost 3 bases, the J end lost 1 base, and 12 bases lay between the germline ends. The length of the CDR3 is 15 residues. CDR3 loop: CASSHVTSVNYGYTF. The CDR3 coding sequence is TGCGCCAGCAGCCACGTTACATCCGTTAACTATGGCTACACCTTC.

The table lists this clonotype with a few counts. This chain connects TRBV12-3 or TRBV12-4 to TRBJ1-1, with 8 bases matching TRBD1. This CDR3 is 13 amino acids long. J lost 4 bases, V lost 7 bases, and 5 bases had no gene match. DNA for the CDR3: TGTGCCAGCACGGTCGGACAGGGCACTGAAGCTTTCTTT. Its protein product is CASTVGQGTEAFF.

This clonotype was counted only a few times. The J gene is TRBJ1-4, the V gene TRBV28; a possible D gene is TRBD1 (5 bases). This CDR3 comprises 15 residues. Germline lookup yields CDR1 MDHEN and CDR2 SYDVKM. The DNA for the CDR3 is TGTTCCTCGGCGGGGGGAGATGCAACTAATGAAAAACTGTTTTTT. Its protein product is CSSAGGDATNEKLFF.

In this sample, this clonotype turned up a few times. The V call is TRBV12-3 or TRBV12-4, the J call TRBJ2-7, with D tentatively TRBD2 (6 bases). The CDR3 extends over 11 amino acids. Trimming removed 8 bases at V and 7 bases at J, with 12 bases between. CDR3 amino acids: CASGSAGEQYF. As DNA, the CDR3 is TGTGCCAGCGGGAGCGCGGGGGAGCAGTACTTC.

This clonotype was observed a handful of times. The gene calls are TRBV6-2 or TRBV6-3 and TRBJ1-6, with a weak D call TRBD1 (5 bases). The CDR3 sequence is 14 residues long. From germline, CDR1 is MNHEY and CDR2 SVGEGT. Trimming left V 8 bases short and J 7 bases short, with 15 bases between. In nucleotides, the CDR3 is TGTGCCAGCGGATTCGGGGCCTCGAATTCACCCCTCCACTTT. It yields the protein CASGFGASNSPLHF.

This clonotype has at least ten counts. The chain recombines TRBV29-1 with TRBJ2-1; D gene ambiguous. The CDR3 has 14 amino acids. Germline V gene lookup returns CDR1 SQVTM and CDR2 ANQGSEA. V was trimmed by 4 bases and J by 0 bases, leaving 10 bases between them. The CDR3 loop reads CSVVTVRSYNEQFF. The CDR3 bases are TGCAGCGTTGTTACGGTGCGCTCCTACAATGAGCAGTTCTTC.

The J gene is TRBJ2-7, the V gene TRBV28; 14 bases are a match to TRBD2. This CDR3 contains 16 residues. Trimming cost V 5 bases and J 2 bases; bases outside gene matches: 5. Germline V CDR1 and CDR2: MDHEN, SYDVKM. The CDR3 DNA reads TGTGCCAGCAGTCCGGGACTAGCGGGAGATCCCTACGAGCAGTACTTC. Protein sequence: CASSPGLAGDPYEQYF.

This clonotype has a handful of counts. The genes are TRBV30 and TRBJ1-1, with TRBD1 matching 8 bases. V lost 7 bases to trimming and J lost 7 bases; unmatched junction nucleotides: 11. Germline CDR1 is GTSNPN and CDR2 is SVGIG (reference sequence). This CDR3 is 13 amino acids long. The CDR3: CASTPDRGYEAFF. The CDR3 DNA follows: TGTGCCTCCACCCCCGACAGGGGTTATGAAGCTTTCTTT.

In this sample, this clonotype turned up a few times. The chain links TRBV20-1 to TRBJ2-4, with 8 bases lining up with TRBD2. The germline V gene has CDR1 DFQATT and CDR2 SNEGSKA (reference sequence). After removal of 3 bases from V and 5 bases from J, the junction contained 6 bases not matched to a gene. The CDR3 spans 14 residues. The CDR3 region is CSARVAGGENIQYF. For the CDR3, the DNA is TGCAGTGCTAGGGTTGCGGGGGGAGAAAACATTCAGTACTTC.

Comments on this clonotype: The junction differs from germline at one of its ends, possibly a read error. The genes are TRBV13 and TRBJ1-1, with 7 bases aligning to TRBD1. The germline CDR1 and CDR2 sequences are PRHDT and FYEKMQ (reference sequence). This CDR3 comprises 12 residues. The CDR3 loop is CASSNRGTEAFF. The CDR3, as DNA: TGTGCCAGCAGCAACAGGGGCACTGAGGCTTTCTTT.

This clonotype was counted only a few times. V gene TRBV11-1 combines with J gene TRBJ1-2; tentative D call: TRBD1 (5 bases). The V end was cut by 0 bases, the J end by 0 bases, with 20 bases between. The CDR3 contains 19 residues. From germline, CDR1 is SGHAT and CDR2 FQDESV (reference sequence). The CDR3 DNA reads TGTGCCAGCAGCTTAGCGGGGTTCGTTGACAGTGACGCTAACTATGGCTACACCTTC. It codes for CASSLAGFVDSDANYGYTF.

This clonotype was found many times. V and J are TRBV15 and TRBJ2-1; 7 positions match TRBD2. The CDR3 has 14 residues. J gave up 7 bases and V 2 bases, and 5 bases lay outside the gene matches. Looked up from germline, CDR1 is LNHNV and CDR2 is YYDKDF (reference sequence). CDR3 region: CATSRSGLTNEQFF. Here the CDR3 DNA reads TGTGCCACCAGCAGATCGGGACTAACGAATGAGCAGTTCTTC.

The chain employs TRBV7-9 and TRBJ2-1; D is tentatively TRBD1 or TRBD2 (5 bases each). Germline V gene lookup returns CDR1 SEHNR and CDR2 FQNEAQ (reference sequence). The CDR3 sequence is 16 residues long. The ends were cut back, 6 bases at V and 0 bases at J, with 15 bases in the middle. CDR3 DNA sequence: TGTGCCAGCAGTCCCACCGGGACCCCCTCCTACAATGAGCAGTTCTTC. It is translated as CASSPTGTPSYNEQFF. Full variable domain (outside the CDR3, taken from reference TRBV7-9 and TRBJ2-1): DTGVSQNPRHKITKRGQNVTFRCDPISEHNRLYWYRQTLGQGPEFLTYFQNEAQLEKSRLLSDRFSAERPKGSFSTLEIQRTEQGDSAMYLCASSPTGTPSYNEQFFGPGTRLTVL.